This T cell receptor (beta chain) was identified during a study of early T cells in non-severe SARS-CoV-2 infection. On the study more broadly: With bulk RNA from unsorted whole blood as input, sequencing yielded unpaired chains. General observations from the study: Private and CD4 specificities were missed by VDJdb matching, which favored anti-spike CD8 responses.

Trimming removed 7 bases from V and 8 bases from J, with 17 bases in between. Germline V gene lookup returns CDR1 DFQATT and CDR2 SNEGSKA (reference sequence). This CDR3 region has 12 residues. A word on this clonotype: Its specificity is unknown.

TCRdb re-called the 5' RACE reads with MiXCR, one entry per CDR3 protein. Among 50,000 or so distinct CDR3 sequences, about 13% were seen once, and the ten largest hold around 9.9%. The receptor's source is an adult who was a healthcare worker with PCR-confirmed SARS-CoV-2 infection or an uninfected control (not recorded which). Source material: whole blood. J is TRBJ1-2 and V is TRBV20-1; D call uncertain. CDR3: CSVPHGWGGYTF. Written as DNA, the CDR3 is TGCAGTGTTCCCCACGGGTGGGGAGGCTACACCTTC.